This T cell receptor (beta chain) was sequenced for a study of blood T cell repertoires in COVID-19. J gave up 7 bases and V 0 bases, and 10 bases lay outside the gene matches. This CDR3 is built from 16 residues. Germline lookup yields CDR1 ENHRY and CDR2 SYGVKD. Individuals aged about 18 to 89 years were recruited from approximately 22 US areas. Allocation to cohorts depended on clinical history reported by the participants. Each recovered donor of Cohort 3 presented with two negative PCRs, clearance, or symptom resolution. Assay: immunoSEQ multiplex PCR; the TCRdb copy retains only in-frame clones and omits some. The table has about 130,000 clones, 86% seen once.

The sample taken for sequencing was PBMCs or T cells enriched from blood (not recorded which). The source of this sequence is a woman aged 45-60 years who had recovered from COVID-19. This chain joins TRBV10-3 and TRBJ2-3; TRBD2 agrees at 7 bases. The CDR3 region has the DNA TGTGCCATCAGTGAGTCAGTTACGACTAGCCTGAATACGCAGTATTTT. As protein: CAISESVTTSLNTQYF.